This T cell receptor beta chain originates from a study of T cells after yellow fever vaccination (dated by TCRdb to between 2019 and 2020). Background for the entire study: Libraries from fractions with low cell numbers were prepared with the SMART-Seq v4 Ultra Low Input RNA kit. To follow T-cell clones before and after both primary and booster YFV17D yellow fever vaccination, bulk TCR alpha and beta repertoires underwent longitudinal sequencing. The cohort comprised two healthy male donors, one aged 18 to 29 and one aged 30 to 40 years. Blood was collected at multiple timepoints before and after primary and secondary immunization, and bulk PBMC replicates and cell subsets were isolated. Here is what the overall study found, with its caveats: A small fraction of clonotypes showed up in both the CD4 and CD8 compartments, probably as a result of convergent recombination. After the booster, most of the clones that had expanded following primary vaccination were detected again (approximately 96% of CD4 and around 88% of CD8), which suggests that memory was broadly maintained. Computational filtering was required because FACS-sorted repertoires could contain abundant contaminating clonotypes from the bulk population. The secondary T-cell response was found to be weaker but faster than the primary response, with a peak reached on day 5 rather than on day 15. The study included only two donors, which limits how far the findings can be generalized.

TCR cDNA was made using 5'RACE template switching, a step that added a universal primer site and unique molecular identifiers. cDNA synthesis was primed from both the TCR alpha and TCR beta constant segments. Library amplification involved two PCR steps, and the second step added sample barcodes and sequencing adapters. Sequencing of libraries was done on Illumina HiSeq 2500 (2x100 bp) or NovaSeq (2x150 bp). The original pipeline was this. MIGEC was used to demultiplex reads and collapse the reads into UMI consensus sequences, and MiXCR was used for V(D)J alignment. Vaccine-responding clonotypes were identified with edgeR using replicate PBMC samples, with FDR below 0.01 and a log2 fold change above 5 up to day 15 being required. Each bulk clonotype received a CD4 or CD8 identity based on whether the sequenced CD4 or CD8 repertoire contained that clonotype at higher abundance. TCRdb applied fastp at Q25 and MiXCR to the public reads, then kept only in-frame beta chains. Records with the same CDR3 protein are collapsed into one entry carrying the most frequent genes and DNA. In this record, the V and J calls reflect TCRdb's handling and not the investigators' own analysis. This sample has 150,000 to 200,000 distinct CDR3 sequences in its table, and approximately 6.2% of those were observed once. Of the sample, about 2.7% is held by the ten largest clones.

The germline V gene (reference sequence) specifies MNHNY as CDR1 and SVGAGI as CDR2. Trimming costs V 7 bases and J 3 bases, and their ends lie 6 bases apart. The CDR3 numbers 11 residues from cysteine through phenylalanine. Of all the DNA, just the CDR3 is kept, 33 bases in frame from base 1. In this sample, this clonotype turned up many times. It lacks a known antigen. No quality values exist for individual bases; no much larger clone is one base distant. What the treatment or condition label conveys for this sample: live attenuated yellow fever vaccine strain. PBMCs were isolated from peripheral blood using a standard Ficoll-Paque protocol. CD4 and CD8 T-cell fractions were isolated with Dynabeads CD4 and CD8 positive selection kits. RNA was extracted with TriZol from bulk PBMCs, CD4 and CD8 fractions, and dextramer-positive and dextramer-negative fractions.

The starting material was CD4+ T cells sorted from PBMCs, obtained on the day of the first yellow fever vaccination. This chain is built from TRBV6-6 and TRBJ1-2, with no D gene named confidently. The clonotype originates from a man younger than 35 who received the YFV17D yellow fever vaccine. The sequence in DNA is TGTGCCAGCAAGGTTGACTATGGCTACACCTTC. Translated, this gives CASKVDYGYTF.